This passage covers 29 T cell receptor beta chains from one sample sequenced in a study of cytomegalovirus exposure and HLA in healthy donors. In the PCR, 60 Vbeta and 13 Jbeta primers were used. TCRdb keeps only in-frame clones here, not all; method: immunoSEQ multiplex PCR. Among about 150,000 clones listed, approximately 84% were seen once. The sequencing sample was made of PBMCs. Source of these receptors: a woman between 45 and 65 years old in good health and CMV-seropositive.

The J gene is TRBJ1-4, the V gene TRBV27; tentatively, D is TRBD1 (6 bases). There are 14 residues in the CDR3. Germline CDR1 and CDR2: MNHEY and SMNVEV (reference sequence). V lost 1 base and J lost 7, with 10 bases in between. CDR3 in DNA: TGTGCCAGCAGTTTATACAGGGTGGGTGAAAAACTGTTTTTT. It is translated as CASSLYRVGEKLFF. Full variable domain (outside the CDR3, taken from reference TRBV27 and TRBJ1-4): EAQVTQNPRYLITVTGKKLTVTCSQNMNHEYMSWYRQDPGLGLRQIYYSMNVEVTDKGDVPEGYKVSRKEKRNFPLILESPSPNQTSLYFCASSLYRVGEKLFFGSGTQLSVL.

The genes are TRBV2 and TRBJ1-4, with D possibly being TRBD1 (5 bases). With 7 bases removed from V and 4 bases from J, the gap between germline ends came to 19 bases. The CDR3 spans 16 residues. The V gene's germline CDR1 is SNHLY and CDR2 FYNNEI. CDR3 region: CASTRPGLPINEKLFF. The CDR3 DNA is TGTGCCAGCACACGCCCGGGACTGCCGATTAATGAAAAACTGTTTTTT.

The gene calls are TRBV5-1 and TRBJ2-6; a weak D match, TRBD2 (6 bases). Trimming stripped 4 bases from V and 0 bases from J, with 20 bases between. CDR3 size: 19 residues. Germline V gives CDR1 SGHRS, CDR2 YFSETQ. The CDR3 is CASSQHRASACSGANVLTF. The CDR3, as DNA: TGCGCCAGCAGCCAGCACCGGGCTAGCGCGTGCTCTGGGGCCAACGTCCTGACTTTC.

This chain uses TRBV5-6 with TRBJ1-2, with a possible D match to TRBD1 (6 bases). Germline V gene sequence: CDR1 SGHDT, CDR2 YYEEEE. V shed 3 bases and J shed 4 bases, with 16 bases lying between them. This CDR3 spans 15 amino acids. The CDR3 sequence: CASSSQGRESYGYTF. CDR3 nucleotides: TGTGCCAGCAGCTCCCAGGGGCGCGAGAGCTATGGCTACACCTTC. Supplemented by reference TRBV5-6 and TRBJ1-2, the full variable domain reads DAGVTQSPTHLIKTRGQQVTLRCSPKSGHDTVSWYQQALGQGPQFIFQYYEEEERQRGNFPDRFSGHQFPNYSSELNVNALLLGDSALYLCASSSQGRESYGYTFGSGTRLTVV.

This chain links TRBV2 with TRBJ1-5; tentatively, D is TRBD1 (5 bases). There are 13 residues in the CDR3. V lost 6 bases and J 6 bases, leaving 12 bases between the germline ends. Germline assignment: CDR1 SNHLY and CDR2 FYNNEI. The CDR3 protein is CASRSGSVQPQHF. CDR3 DNA: TGTGCCAGCAGATCAGGGTCGGTTCAGCCCCAGCATTTT. Filled out from reference TRBV2 and TRBJ1-5, the complete variable domain reads EPEVTQTPSHQVTQMGQEVILRCVPISNHLYFYWYRQILGQKVEFLVSFYNNEISEKSEIFDDQFSVERPDGSNFTLKIRSTKLEDSAMYFCASRSGSVQPQHFGDGTRLSIL.

In regard to this clone: One junction end does not reproduce the germline sequence, and a read error may be involved. The genes are TRBV28 and TRBJ2-6, with D perhaps TRBD1 (5 bases). Germline CDR1 is MDHEN and CDR2 is SYDVKM. The CDR3 has 15 residues. CDR3 residues: CASSLGASGANGLTF. As DNA, the CDR3 is TGTGCCAGCAGCCTTGGAGCGAGTGGGGCCAACGGCCTGACTTTC. Together with reference TRBV28 and TRBJ2-6, the CDR3 gives the full variable domain: DVKVTQSSRYLVKRTGEKVFLECVQDMDHENMFWYRQDPGLGLRLIYFSYDVKMKEKGDIPEGYSVSREKKERFSLILESASTNQTSMYLCASSLGASGANGLTFGAGSRLTVL.

This chain links TRBV15 with TRBJ2-5; D ambiguous. Germline V lookup: CDR1 LNHNV, CDR2 YYDKDF (reference sequence). Trimming pared 1 base from V and 5 bases from J, leaving 11 bases between. The CDR3 is 14 residues long. The CDR3 DNA follows: TGTGCCACCAGCAGAGGCACAGTTATGGAGACCCAGTACTTC. Its protein is CATSRGTVMETQYF.

This chain links TRBV11-3 with TRBJ2-1; 10 bases match TRBD2. Germline values: CDR1 SGHNT, CDR2 YENEEA. Unmatched junction bases numbered 15, after V lost 4 bases and J lost 0 bases. The CDR3 extends over 20 amino acids. CDR3 coding DNA: TGTGCCAGCAGCTCCTTTAGCGGGAGGATTTTCCTGAGCTCCTACAATGAGCAGTTCTTC. Residues: CASSSFSGRIFLSSYNEQFF.

The table lists this clone with a count of one. The chain's CDR3 is CASSDPGSGNTIYF. The CDR3 coding sequence is TGTGCCAGCAGCGACCCAGGGTCCGGAAACACCATATATTTT. The chain has TRBV9 and TRBJ1-3; D might be TRBD1 (5 bases). Per germline, CDR1 SGDLS and CDR2 YYNGEE. This CDR3 is 14 amino acids long. V lost 3 bases and J 4 bases, leaving 11 bases between the germline ends.

The chain is built from TRBV19 and TRBJ2-1; 8 nucleotides align to TRBD1. Germline CDR1 is LNHDA and CDR2 is SQIVND (reference sequence). Trimming cost V 4 bases and J 4 bases; bases outside gene matches: 9. The CDR3 is 16 residues long. The CDR3 sequence: CASSTLDRGQYNEQFF. CDR3 DNA: TGTGCCAGTAGTACCCTAGACAGGGGTCAGTACAATGAGCAGTTCTTC. The variable domain in full, completed from reference TRBV19 and TRBJ2-1, reads DGGITQSPKYLFRKEGQNVTLSCEQNLNHDAMYWYRQDPGQGLRLIYYSQIVNDFQKGDIAEGYSVSREKKESFPLTVTSAQKNPTAFYLCASSTLDRGQYNEQFFGPGTRLTVL.

The chain is built from TRBV5-8 and TRBJ1-1; no clear D gene. Germline loops: CDR1 SGHTS, CDR2 YDEGEE. CDR3 length: 13 amino acids. The V end was cut by 2 bases, the J end by 6 bases, with 11 bases between. Written as DNA, the CDR3 is TGTGCCAGCAGCTTCCCCCAGTTACCTGAAGCTTTCTTT. Protein: CASSFPQLPEAFF.

The chain combines TRBV7-6 with TRBJ1-1, with D maybe TRBD1 (5 bases). Per germline, CDR1 SGHVS and CDR2 FNYEAQ. This CDR3 contains 14 residues. V dropped 5 bases and J dropped 3 bases, with 13 bases sitting between them. The CDR3 DNA reads TGTGCCAGCAGCGATCAGGGATTGTACACTGAAGCTTTCTTT. Translated: CASSDQGLYTEAFF. The complete variable domain, with remaining parts taken from reference TRBV7-6 and TRBJ1-1, reads GAGVSQSPRYKVTKRGQDVALRCDPISGHVSLYWYRQALGQGPEFLTYFNYEAQQDKSGLPNDRFSAERPEGSISTLTIQRTEQRDSAMYRCASSDQGLYTEAFFGQGTRLTVV.

The chain uses TRBV18 and TRBJ2-3, with D perhaps matching TRBD1 (5 bases). V shed 1 base and J shed 4 bases, with 18 bases lying between them. Germline V CDR1 and CDR2: KGHSH, LQKENI. The CDR3 is made up of 17 amino acids. The CDR3 region has the DNA TGTGCCAGCTCACCACTGGAGACTTCAACCAGGGCAGATACGCAGTATTTT. Its protein is CASSPLETSTRADTQYF.

This clone was observed a handful of times. The rearrangement links TRBV2 to TRBJ1-1; D gene uncertain. CDR1 SNHLY and CDR2 FYNNEI come from the germline V gene. CDR3 size: 15 residues. V dropped 6 bases and J dropped 1 base, with 15 bases sitting between them. The CDR3 DNA sequence: TGTGCCAGCAGACTGACCCACGGGGAGAACACTGAAGCTTTCTTT. Residues: CASRLTHGENTEAFF.

This clone was found once. This rearrangement joins TRBV7-8 to TRBJ1-1; TRBD1 is a possible D gene (5 bases). CDR1 and CDR2 (germline): SGHVS, FQNEAQ. V lost 7 bases and J lost 0, with 12 bases in between. This CDR3 contains 14 residues. CDR3 sequence (DNA): TGTGCCAGCACCCGGTCCAGGGTGAACACTGAAGCTTTCTTT. It yields the protein CASTRSRVNTEAFF.

The genes are TRBV7-9 and TRBJ1-1; D might be TRBD1 (6 bases). From germline, CDR1 is SEHNR and CDR2 FQNEAQ (reference sequence). This CDR3 is built from 16 residues. The V gene lost 5 bases and the J gene lost 7 bases, with 23 bases spanning the gap. The CDR3 region has the DNA TGTGCCAGCAGCCCAACTGGACAGTTGGGTTTCAATGAAGCTTTCTTT. The encoded protein is CASSPTGQLGFNEAFF. The whole variable domain, filled in from reference TRBV7-9 and TRBJ1-1, reads DTGVSQNPRHKITKRGQNVTFRCDPISEHNRLYWYRQTLGQGPEFLTYFQNEAQLEKSRLLSDRFSAERPKGSFSTLEIQRTEQGDSAMYLCASSPTGQLGFNEAFFGQGTRLTVV.

This clone appeared a few times. The chain joins TRBV6-1 to TRBJ2-5; the D gene is possibly TRBD1 (6 bases). Germline V CDR1 and CDR2: MNHNS, SASEGT. This CDR3 is 14 amino acids long. Trimming removed 1 base at V and 5 bases at J, with 11 bases between. The CDR3 loop is CASSEDRARETQYF. CDR3 DNA: TGTGCCAGCAGTGAAGACAGGGCCAGGGAGACCCAGTACTTC.

This clone occurred once. This rearrangement joins TRBV2 to TRBJ1-3; no reliable D call. Trimming stripped 7 bases from V and 4 bases from J, with 11 bases between. The CDR3 contains 13 residues. Germline V gene lookup returns CDR1 SNHLY and CDR2 FYNNEI. CDR3 region: CASTGREGNTIYF. The CDR3 nucleotides are TGTGCCAGCACAGGAAGGGAGGGAAACACCATATATTTT.

This chain joins TRBV2 and TRBJ1-3, with 10 nucleotides matching TRBD1. After removal of 6 bases from V and 6 bases from J, the junction contained 2 bases not matched to a gene. Germline V lookup: CDR1 SNHLY, CDR2 FYNNEI. The CDR3 has 13 residues. The CDR3 here is CASSGQGENTIYF. Here the CDR3 DNA reads TGTGCCAGCAGCGGACAGGGGGAAAACACCATATATTTT.

The chain joins TRBV5-4 to TRBJ2-7, with D possibly matching TRBD1 (6 bases). The CDR3 is 16 amino acids. The germline CDR1 and CDR2 sequences are SGHNT and YYREEE (reference sequence). Between the trimmed V and J ends, which lost 0 bases and 3 bases, there was a span of 16 bases. Here the CDR3 DNA reads TGTGCCAGCAGCTTGGGAGGGTCGGGGACACACTACGAGCAGTACTTC. Translating it yields CASSLGGSGTHYEQYF.

CDR3 sequence: CASGGSDSPLPGPYNSPLHF. CDR3 bases: TGTGCCAGTGGTGGTTCGGACAGTCCCTTACCAGGCCCCTATAATTCACCCCTCCACTTT. J is TRBJ1-6 and V is TRBV19; D may be TRBD1 (6 bases). Per germline, CDR1 LNHDA and CDR2 SQIVND (reference sequence). The CDR3 extends over 20 amino acids. The V and J ends lost 8 bases and 2 bases respectively, with 28 bases between them.

The chain employs TRBV5-1 and TRBJ2-2; possible D gene TRBD1, 5 bases. This CDR3 contains 15 residues. From germline, CDR1 is SGHRS and CDR2 YFSETQ. Trimming removed 4 bases at V and 0 bases at J, with 10 bases between. The CDR3 protein is CASSIDSPNTGELFF. For the CDR3, the DNA is TGCGCCAGCAGCATCGACAGCCCGAACACCGGGGAGCTGTTTTTT.

This chain connects TRBV2 to TRBJ1-4, with no clear D. This CDR3 comprises 13 residues. Germline V gene data show CDR1 as SNHLY and CDR2 as FYNNEI. V lost 1 base and J lost 7, with 7 bases in between. As DNA, the CDR3 is TGTGCCAGCAGTGAAGTAGAGCGTGAAAAACTGTTTTTT. This sequence encodes CASSEVEREKLFF.

This rearrangement joins TRBV27 to TRBJ2-1; the match to TRBD2 covers 15 bases. CDR3 length equals 19 residues. CDR1 is MNHEY and CDR2 is SMNVEV in the germline V gene (reference sequence). Trimming took 0 bases from V and 5 from J; bases not matched to a gene: 8. DNA for the CDR3: TGTGCCAGCAGTTTATCGCTGGGACTAGCGGGAGGCCCGGACAATGAGCAGTTCTTC. Residues: CASSLSLGLAGGPDNEQFF.

The rearrangement links TRBV5-6 to TRBJ1-2; D gene unclear. The CDR3 runs 13 residues. Germline loops: CDR1 SGHDT, CDR2 YYEEEE. Trimming removed 4 bases from V and 4 bases from J, with 11 bases in between. DNA for the CDR3: TGTGCCAGCAGCCCGGACGGACTCTATGGCTACACCTTC. Encoded protein: CASSPDGLYGYTF.

V and J are TRBV7-2 and TRBJ2-1, with 8 bases that match TRBD2. CDR1 and CDR2 from the germline V gene are SGHTA and FQGNSA. V shed 5 bases and J 2 bases; nucleotides not matched to a gene: 8. The length of the CDR3 is 16 residues. Here the CDR3 DNA reads TGTGCCAGCAGCCGGGGGGGAGGTCCGGCCTACAATGAGCAGTTCTTC. It translates to CASSRGGGPAYNEQFF.

The chain has TRBV5-1 and TRBJ2-1; 10 bases align to TRBD2. CDR3 length: 16 residues. The V gene's germline CDR1 is SGHRS and CDR2 YFSETQ. V trimming: 0 bases; J trimming: 7 bases; junction bases outside the gene matches: 7. In DNA, the CDR3 is TGCGCCAGCAGCTTGGCCCCTAGCGGGAGAGGTAATGAGCAGTTCTTC. Translated: CASSLAPSGRGNEQFF.

V gene TRBV11-3 combines with J gene TRBJ2-1, with D perhaps TRBD1 (5 bases). The CDR3 has 14 amino acids. V lost 5 bases and J lost 6, with 14 bases in between. CDR1 and CDR2 from the germline V gene are SGHNT and YENEEA. The CDR3 spells CASSPRQLGNEQFF. For the CDR3, the DNA is TGTGCCAGCAGCCCGCGACAGTTGGGCAATGAGCAGTTCTTC.

The chain joins TRBV19 to TRBJ1-3; D is possibly TRBD1 (6 bases). Germline V lookup: CDR1 LNHDA, CDR2 SQIVND (reference sequence). CDR3 size: 16 residues. The germline V and J ends were trimmed by 3 bases and 0 bases, with 12 bases remaining between them. The CDR3 sequence is CASSIDRPSSGNTIYF. CDR3 DNA sequence: TGTGCCAGTAGTATTGACAGGCCGAGCTCTGGAAACACCATATATTTT. Full variable domain (outside the CDR3, taken from reference TRBV19 and TRBJ1-3): DGGITQSPKYLFRKEGQNVTLSCEQNLNHDAMYWYRQDPGQGLRLIYYSQIVNDFQKGDIAEGYSVSREKKESFPLTVTSAQKNPTAFYLCASSIDRPSSGNTIYFGEGSWLTVV.